Below are 11 T cell receptor beta chains sequenced from a single sample in a study of long-term antiretroviral therapy in people with HIV. A v3.0 immunoSEQ assay was performed at survey level. Profiled with immunoSEQ multiplex PCR; TCRdb holds only in-frame clones, not every one. The profile shows about 20,000 clones, about 91% of them singletons. This specimen consisted of unsorted PBMCs, obtained 4.4 years after starting antiretroviral therapy. The receptors were gathered from a woman between 45 and 65 years old with HIV.

This chain connects TRBV12-5 to TRBJ1-2; the match to TRBD1 covers 10 bases. The J segment lost 4 bases and the V segment lost 1 base, leaving 9 bases of the junction unmatched. Germline values: CDR1 LGHNT, CDR2 FRNRAP. The CDR3 has 17 amino acids. CDR3 in amino acids: CASGLDPRDRGTYGYTF. CDR3 nucleotide sequence: TGTGCTAGTGGTTTGGACCCTCGGGACAGGGGTACCTATGGCTACACCTTC.

For this clone: One junction end disagrees with the germline gene, perhaps due to a read error. V and J are TRBV6-5 and TRBJ1-5; unclear D gene. The CDR3 has 16 amino acids. Germline V lookup: CDR1 MNHEY, CDR2 SVGAGI. The CDR3 protein is CASSYSPAGSNQPQHF. Written as DNA, the CDR3 is TGTGCCAGCAGCTACTCTCCTGCAGGCAGCAATCAGCCCCAGCATTTT.

This chain uses TRBV30 with TRBJ1-5; 7 nucleotides align to TRBD1. This CDR3 is built from 14 residues. The V gene end was trimmed by 0 bases and the J gene end by 6 bases; junction bases not matched to a gene: 5. Germline lookup yields CDR1 GTSNPN and CDR2 SVGIG (reference sequence). Written as DNA, the CDR3 is TGTGCCTGGAGTGTACGGGCAGGGGGTCAGCCCCAGCATTTT. This encodes CAWSVRAGGQPQHF.

The rearrangement joins TRBV6-5 to TRBJ1-2; the D gene is possibly TRBD1 (5 bases). There are 15 residues in the CDR3. V was pared by 1 base and J by 4 bases, with 13 bases between. In germline, CDR1 is MNHEY, CDR2 SVGAGI. The DNA for the CDR3 is TGTGCCAGCAGTTACTTCCCGCAGGGAGGCTATGGCTACACCTTC. Protein product: CASSYFPQGGYGYTF.

CDR3 protein: CASSAHTNSGRVPLHF. In DNA, the CDR3 is TGTGCCAGCAGTGCCCACACGAATTCTGGAAGGGTACCCCTCCACTTT. This chain joins TRBV25-1 and TRBJ1-6; D gene uncertain. The CDR3 sequence is 16 residues long. Germline V gene data show CDR1 as MGHDK and CDR2 as SYGVNS. Trimming left V 4 bases short and J 12 bases short, with 22 bases between.

The chain recombines TRBV4-2 with TRBJ1-1; 9 positions match TRBD1. Trimming took 0 bases from V and 9 from J; bases not matched to a gene: 8. Germline CDR1 is LGHNA and CDR2 is YNFKEQ. The CDR3 loop spans 15 amino acids. CDR3 amino acids: CASSQEGSGQGKAFF. The CDR3, as DNA: TGTGCCAGCAGCCAAGAGGGATCGGGACAGGGTAAAGCTTTCTTT.

The rearrangement links TRBV5-1 to TRBJ1-4, with D possibly matching TRBD1 (5 bases). The CDR3 contains 15 residues. V was cut by 3 bases and J by 6 bases, with 15 bases left in between. Germline V gives CDR1 SGHRS, CDR2 YFSETQ. The DNA of the CDR3 is TGCGCCAGCAGCTGGGCCGGGACTAGAGATGAAAAACTGTTTTTT. This translates into CASSWAGTRDEKLFF.

The rearrangement uses TRBV2 and TRBJ1-2, with a weak D call TRBD1 (5 bases). This CDR3 is 16 amino acids long. Per germline, CDR1 SNHLY and CDR2 FYNNEI. V dropped 6 bases and J dropped 0 bases, with 17 bases sitting between them. Written as DNA, the CDR3 is TGTGCCAGCAGAGAGCTTTCCAGGGCATCTAACTATGGCTACACCTTC. Its protein product is CASRELSRASNYGYTF.

The chain joins TRBV10-3 to TRBJ1-2; a weak D match, TRBD1 (5 bases). Trimming left V 0 bases short and J 4 bases short, with 12 bases between. The V gene's germline CDR1 is ENHRY and CDR2 SYGVKD. This CDR3 is 15 amino acids long. The CDR3 loop reads CAISESGAGTYGYTF. In DNA form, the CDR3 reads TGTGCCATCAGTGAGTCCGGCGCAGGGACCTATGGCTACACCTTC.

The rearrangement joins TRBV7-9 to TRBJ2-5; 7 positions match TRBD1. The CDR3 covers 15 residues. Germline trimming cut 1 base from V and 3 bases from J; bases unmatched to any gene: 5. Germline V gene sequence: CDR1 SEHNR, CDR2 FQNEAQ (reference sequence). The CDR3: CASSLEGTEKETQYF. The CDR3 DNA sequence: TGTGCCAGCAGCTTAGAAGGGACAGAGAAAGAGACCCAGTACTTC.

This chain uses TRBV9 with TRBJ2-2; TRBD2 might be the D (6 bases). Germline CDR1 is SGDLS and CDR2 is YYNGEE. The CDR3 contains 16 residues. V dropped 4 bases and J dropped 6 bases, with 19 bases sitting between them. The CDR3 reads CASSSTGTSSPGELFF. The DNA of the CDR3 is TGTGCCAGCAGCTCCACCGGGACTTCCTCTCCCGGGGAGCTGTTTTTT.